This T cell receptor (beta chain) derives from a study of a mutant IDH1 vaccine in newly diagnosed glioma. Study findings and constraints: Top-clonotype changes in peripheral T cells seemed unrelated to pseudoprogression.

Assay used: immunoSEQ multiplex PCR; TCRdb lists only in-frame clones, some missing. The table includes more than 25,000 clones, approximately 80% detected once. A remark on this clone: Antigen unknown.

Germline V CDR1 and CDR2: WNHNN, SYGVQD (reference sequence). The J segment lost 5 bases and the V segment lost 3 bases, leaving 6 bases of the junction unmatched. There are 15 residues in the CDR3. Stated time point: week 5, during vaccination. Each dose of the vaccine consisted of 300 ug of mutant IDH1 20-mer peptide, with topical imiquimod. Source: PBMCs, taken from a glioma patient whose treatment included an IDH1 peptide vaccine. The sequence was collected from a man aged 40-50 years with glioma. Some clones in this sample may be carry-over from other donors' samples. The chain links TRBV10-1 to TRBJ2-3; 9 bases line up with TRBD2. The CDR3: CASSEGSGGRDTQYF. Written as DNA, the CDR3 is TGCGCCAGCAGTGAAGGTAGCGGGGGACGAGATACGCAGTATTTT.